A single sample gave rise to the 32 T cell receptor beta chains below, sequenced in a study of blood T cell repertoires in COVID-19. TCRdb's copy holds only in-frame clones and misses some; the assay was immunoSEQ multiplex PCR. The sample shows tens of thousands of clones, roughly 86% of them seen only once. Sequenced material: peripheral blood. The receptor set was obtained from a man aged 55-75 years with active or convalescent COVID-19.

The chain uses TRBV5-4 and TRBJ1-1; 11 positions match TRBD1. V lost 4 bases and J lost 9; bases outside the gene matches: 5. From germline, CDR1 is SGHNT and CDR2 YYREEE (reference sequence). The length of the CDR3 is 13 residues. CDR3 protein: CASSVGQGAQAFF. DNA for the CDR3: TGTGCCAGCAGCGTTGGACAGGGGGCCCAAGCTTTCTTT.

The chain is built from TRBV15 and TRBJ2-4, with 10 bases lining up with TRBD1. CDR1 is LNHNV, CDR2 YYDKDF, per germline (reference sequence). The CDR3 totals 13 residues. Germline trimming cut 4 bases from V and 15 bases from J; bases unmatched to any gene: 9. CDR3 in amino acids: CATSKTGTGALYF. Written as DNA, the CDR3 is TGTGCCACCAGCAAAACCGGGACAGGGGCTTTGTACTTC.

V is TRBV18 and J is TRBJ2-2; D is undetermined. The CDR3 is 13 residues long. Germline CDR1 is KGHSH and CDR2 is LQKENI. V lost 6 bases, J lost 6 bases, and 11 bases lay in between. This chain's CDR3 is CASSFGSAGELFF. CDR3 DNA: TGTGCCAGCTCCTTCGGGTCGGCCGGGGAGCTGTTTTTT.

The V and J genes are TRBV18 and TRBJ2-7, with D possibly matching TRBD1 (5 bases). V dropped 0 bases and J dropped 10 bases, with 16 bases sitting between them. The CDR3 contains 14 residues. The germline V gene encodes CDR1 KGHSH and CDR2 LQKENI. The CDR3 DNA sequence: TGTGCCAGCTCACCACCGGTATCTTCTGGACAACAGTACTTC. It translates to CASSPPVSSGQQYF.

This sequence joins TRBV11-3 and TRBJ2-7; the D gene is possibly TRBD1 (5 bases). Trimming left V 1 base short and J 0 bases short, with 7 bases between. CDR3 size: 14 residues. Germline V lookup: CDR1 SGHNT, CDR2 YENEEA. CDR3: CASSLAGHSYEQYF. Here the CDR3 DNA reads TGTGCCAGCAGCTTAGCCGGACACTCCTACGAGCAGTACTTC.

The CDR3 spells CATANRDSVFF. In nucleotides, the CDR3 is TGTGCCACCGCCAACCGGGACAGCGTCTTTTTT. V usage is TRBV19 and J usage is TRBJ1-4; 7 bases map to TRBD1. The V gene's germline CDR1 is LNHDA and CDR2 SQIVND (reference sequence). J gave up 17 bases and V 10 bases, and 13 bases lay outside the gene matches. This CDR3 is 11 amino acids long.

This clone was observed a few times. V is TRBV27 and J is TRBJ1-6; 10 bases are shared with TRBD1. Trimming at V came to 7 bases and at J to 8 bases, leaving 5 bases not matched to a gene. Germline-derived CDR1 and CDR2 are MNHEY and SMNVEV (reference sequence). This CDR3 is 14 amino acids long. The CDR3 bases are TGTGCCAGCACTAGACAGGGGGCCTATTCACCCCTCCACTTT. Its protein product is CASTRQGAYSPLHF.

This chain connects TRBV5-1 to TRBJ2-1; 10 bases are shared with TRBD2. There are 18 residues in the CDR3. J lost 7 bases, V lost 0 bases, and 13 bases had no gene match. Per the germline V gene, CDR1 is SGHRS and CDR2 is YFSETQ. For the CDR3, the DNA is TGCGCCAGCAGCTTGGTCTCCGTTACAGCGGGGGGGCAGAATGAGCAGTTCTTC. This sequence encodes CASSLVSVTAGGQNEQFF.

The chain recombines TRBV19 with TRBJ1-2; 7 bases fit TRBD1. V shed 8 bases and J 4 bases; nucleotides not matched to a gene: 13. The CDR3 totals 15 residues. The germline gives CDR1 LNHDA, CDR2 SQIVND (reference sequence). The CDR3 loop is CASSPLAAGGYGYTF. The CDR3 nucleotides read TGTGCCAGTTCGCCCCTCGCGGCAGGGGGCTATGGCTACACCTTC.

The V call is TRBV3-1 (or the pseudogene TRBV3-2), the J call TRBJ2-2, with a tentative D call TRBD1 (6 bases). The CDR3 covers 14 residues. Germline values: CDR1 LGHDT, CDR2 YNNKEL (reference sequence). V lost 4 bases and J lost 6, with 12 bases in between. This CDR3 is CASSRYRDSGELFF. Written as DNA, the CDR3 is TGTGCCAGCAGCCGATACAGGGATTCCGGGGAGCTGTTTTTT.

The sample holds a few counts of this clone. The rearrangement uses TRBV7-9 and TRBJ2-5, with a tentative D call TRBD2 (6 bases). Germline lookup yields CDR1 SEHNR and CDR2 FQNEAQ (reference sequence). The CDR3 has 16 residues. V was shortened by 2 bases and J by 5 bases, with 18 bases between the two germline ends. This CDR3 is CASSLPPRRGGETQYF. The CDR3 coding sequence is TGTGCCAGCAGCTTACCTCCGAGGCGGGGCGGCGAGACCCAGTACTTC.

The chain links TRBV7-3 to TRBJ2-1; TRBD1 is a possible D gene (6 bases). CDR1 is SGHTA and CDR2 is FQGTGA in the germline V gene. V lost 4 bases and J lost 0, with 13 bases in between. The length of the CDR3 is 16 residues. The chain's CDR3 is CASSYVTGRSYNEQFF. CDR3 DNA: TGTGCCAGCAGCTATGTAACAGGGCGCTCCTACAATGAGCAGTTCTTC.

In the case of this clone: At the DNA level, this CDR3 is encoded by other sequences in the same sample as well. The V and J genes are TRBV5-1 and TRBJ1-2; D not resolved. V lost 0 bases and J lost 2, with 11 bases in between. Per germline, CDR1 SGHRS and CDR2 YFSETQ. The CDR3 contains 15 residues. The DNA of the CDR3 is TGCGCCAGCAGCTTGGGCGGAGGGCGAAACTATGGCTACACCTTC. It encodes CASSLGGGRNYGYTF. Looking up the rest from reference TRBV5-1 and TRBJ1-2 gives the full variable domain: KAGVTQTPRYLIKTRGQQVTLSCSPISGHRSVSWYQQTPGQGLQFLFEYFSETQRNKGNFPGRFSGRQFSNSRSEMNVSTLELGDSALYLCASSLGGGRNYGYTFGSGTRLTVV.

The chain carries TRBV11-3 and TRBJ2-1; the D is unclear. V lost 5 bases and J 10 bases, leaving 18 bases between the germline ends. Germline values: CDR1 SGHNT, CDR2 YENEEA. CDR3 size: 14 residues. Written as DNA, the CDR3 is TGTGCCAGCAGCGTATCTGCGTCCCCCCGGGAGCAGTTCTTC. This translates into CASSVSASPREQFF.

The CDR3 bases are TGTGCCAGCAGTTTTTTCCCGGGTTCTGAAGCTTTCTTT. Translating it yields CASSFFPGSEAFF. The V call is TRBV27, the J call TRBJ1-1; no firm D call. V dropped 3 bases and J dropped 6 bases, with 11 bases sitting between them. The CDR3 length is 13 residues. Germline lookup yields CDR1 MNHEY and CDR2 SMNVEV (reference sequence).

The V and J genes are TRBV7-3 and TRBJ1-2; unclear D gene. The CDR3 covers 11 residues. Germline V gives CDR1 SGHTA, CDR2 FQGTGA. The V gene lost 2 bases and the J gene lost 6 bases, with 4 bases spanning the gap. The CDR3 DNA reads as TGTGCCAGCAGCTTAGTCGATGGCTACACCTTC. Encoded protein: CASSLVDGYTF.

The rearrangement uses TRBV2 and TRBJ1-2; possibly TRBD1 for D (5 bases). Germline values: CDR1 SNHLY, CDR2 FYNNEI. The CDR3 totals 12 residues. The CDR3 region is CAGGDLNYGYTF. The CDR3 region has the DNA TGTGCTGGAGGGGACTTAAACTATGGCTACACCTTC.

About this clone itself: This same CDR3 is encoded by further DNA sequences in the sample. The chain joins TRBV5-1 to TRBJ2-5; 10 bases line up with TRBD1. V lost 4 bases and J lost 5; bases outside the gene matches: 5. Germline V gene sequence: CDR1 SGHRS, CDR2 YFSETQ. The CDR3 has 14 residues. CDR3: CASSTRTGGETQYF. The CDR3 DNA is TGCGCCAGCAGCACCCGGACAGGGGGGGAGACCCAGTACTTC.

The J gene is TRBJ1-3, the V gene TRBV10-3; no firm D call. Germline-derived CDR1 and CDR2 are ENHRY and SYGVKD. The CDR3 spans 15 residues. V was pared by 6 bases and J by 0 bases, with 12 bases between. CDR3 nucleotides: TGTGCCATCAGGCCCGACACTGCCTCTGGAAACACCATATATTTT. This sequence encodes CAIRPDTASGNTIYF.

Only a few counts were recorded for this clone. The chain joins TRBV7-2 to TRBJ2-7; the match to TRBD2 covers 9 bases. The CDR3 consists of 16 residues. CDR1 and CDR2 (germline): SGHTA, FQGNSA. Germline trimming cut 5 bases from V and 3 bases from J; bases unmatched to any gene: 11. CDR3 DNA sequence: TGTGCCAGCAGCCTAATTTTTAGCGGGGGAGGCTACGAGCAGTACTTC. Encoded protein: CASSLIFSGGGYEQYF.

The V gene is TRBV29-1, the J gene TRBJ1-6; D is possibly TRBD1 (6 bases). Germline CDR1 reads SQVTM; CDR2 reads ANQGSEA. The CDR3 totals 13 residues. V was pared by 4 bases and J by 8 bases, with 12 bases between. The CDR3: CSVATGGDSPLHF. CDR3 bases: TGCAGCGTTGCGACGGGGGGCGATTCACCCCTCCACTTT. Supplemented by reference TRBV29-1 and TRBJ1-6, the full variable domain reads SAVISQKPSRDICQRGTSLTIQCQVDSQVTMMFWYRQQPGQSLTLIATANQGSEATYESGFVIDKFPISRPNLTFSTLTVSNMSPEDSSIYLCSVATGGDSPLHFGNGTRLTVT.

J is TRBJ1-6 and V is TRBV6-5; D is possibly TRBD1 (5 bases). V lost 5 bases, J lost 7 bases, and 15 bases lay in between. Germline CDR1 MNHEY, CDR2 SVGAGI. The CDR3 consists of 15 residues. CDR3 sequence (DNA): TGTGCCAGCAGTCACCGGGACCGGGGGAATTCACCCCTCCACTTT. Translation gives CASSHRDRGNSPLHF.

This clone was seen only a few times. This sequence joins TRBV10-1 and TRBJ2-5; D gene ambiguous. V lost 8 bases and J lost 5, with 6 bases in between. Germline CDR1 reads WNHNN; CDR2 reads SYGVQD (reference sequence). The CDR3 runs to 10 residues. In nucleotides, the CDR3 is TGCGCCAGCCCTCGGGAGACCCAGTACTTC. Translation: CASPRETQYF.

This clone was detected only a few times. CDR3 in amino acids: CASSQDLGTANTIYF. The CDR3 DNA is TGTGCCAGCAGCCAGGATCTCGGGACAGCCAACACCATATATTTT. J is TRBJ1-3 and V is TRBV3-1 (or the pseudogene TRBV3-2); 7 bases fit TRBD1. J was trimmed by 7 bases and V by 3 bases; bases with no gene match: 9. CDR1 LGHDT and CDR2 YNNKEL come from the germline V gene (reference sequence). The CDR3 consists of 15 residues.

V usage is TRBV7-9 and J usage is TRBJ2-3, with 12 bases that match TRBD2. With V trimmed by 5 bases and J by 0 bases, 6 bases remained unmatched. Germline lookup yields CDR1 SEHNR and CDR2 FQNEAQ (reference sequence). The CDR3 extends over 17 amino acids. CDR3 in amino acids: CASSLTSGGRSTDTQYF. CDR3 DNA: TGTGCCAGCAGCCTTACTAGCGGGGGGCGAAGCACAGATACGCAGTATTTT. The full variable domain, with the rest looked up from reference TRBV7-9 and TRBJ2-3, is DTGVSQNPRHKITKRGQNVTFRCDPISEHNRLYWYRQTLGQGPEFLTYFQNEAQLEKSRLLSDRFSAERPKGSFSTLEIQRTEQGDSAMYLCASSLTSGGRSTDTQYFGPGTRLTVL.

This clone was recorded only once. This chain joins TRBV4-3 and TRBJ1-6; tentative D call: TRBD1 (6 bases). Deletions cut 0 bases from V and 13 bases from J, with 13 bases between. Germline lookup yields CDR1 LGHNA and CDR2 YSLEER. The length of the CDR3 is 14 residues. CDR3: CASSQDRGLWPLHF. DNA of the CDR3: TGCGCCAGCAGCCAAGACAGGGGCCTGTGGCCCCTCCACTTT.

The gene calls are TRBV3-1 (or the pseudogene TRBV3-2) and TRBJ2-7; 8 bases are shared with TRBD2. Germline values: CDR1 LGHDT, CDR2 YNNKEL (reference sequence). With V trimmed by 1 base and J by 4 bases, 6 bases remained unmatched. The CDR3 spans 15 residues. CDR3 nucleotides: TGTGCCAGCAGCCAAGGGCCGGGACTAGGGTACGAGCAGTACTTC. Protein sequence: CASSQGPGLGYEQYF.

The chain combines TRBV11-3 with TRBJ1-1; the match to TRBD1 covers 7 bases. This CDR3 has 13 residues. After removal of 3 bases from V and 6 bases from J, the junction contained 4 bases not matched to a gene. Germline V gene lookup returns CDR1 SGHNT and CDR2 YENEEA. The CDR3 bases are TGTGCCAGCAGCTTGGAGGGGGCATCTGAAGCTTTCTTT. It translates to CASSLEGASEAFF.

This clone appeared a single time. This rearrangement joins TRBV5-4 to TRBJ1-4; TRBD1 might be the D (5 bases). Trimming shortened V by 4 bases and J by 1 base, and 17 bases separated the two germline ends. This CDR3 contains 17 residues. The germline CDR1 and CDR2 sequences are SGHNT and YYREEE (reference sequence). CDR3 sequence reads: CASSRDLGGETNEKLFF. The CDR3 DNA reads TGTGCCAGCAGCCGGGACCTGGGGGGTGAAACTAATGAAAAACTGTTTTTT.

The gene calls are TRBV19 and TRBJ1-4; D is undetermined. The CDR3 runs to 11 residues. V was trimmed by 8 bases and J by 7 bases, leaving 8 bases between them. Germline assignment: CDR1 LNHDA and CDR2 SQIVND (reference sequence). As DNA, the CDR3 is TGTGCCAGTCGGAACAGTGAAAAACTGTTTTTT. Its protein product is CASRNSEKLFF.

Points on this clone: The same CDR3 can be traced to other DNA sequences in this sample. The rearrangement joins TRBV2 to TRBJ2-7; TRBD2 agrees at 7 bases. The CDR3 consists of 14 residues. V was clipped by 3 bases and J by 2 bases; unmatched bases: 4. The germline gives CDR1 SNHLY, CDR2 FYNNEI. The CDR3 spells CASSESGRAYEQYF. For the CDR3, the DNA is TGTGCCAGCAGTGAGTCGGGGAGGGCCTACGAGCAGTACTTC.

The DNA for the CDR3 is TGCGCCAGCAGCCAGAGACACAGGGACCATCTTCTGTACCAAGAGACCCAGTACTTC. Translation: CASSQRHRDHLLYQETQYF. V gene TRBV5-1 combines with J gene TRBJ2-5; D is possibly TRBD1 (6 bases). The V gene lost 4 bases and the J gene lost 0 bases, with 25 bases spanning the gap. Germline V CDR1 and CDR2: SGHRS, YFSETQ. The CDR3 is 19 amino acids.